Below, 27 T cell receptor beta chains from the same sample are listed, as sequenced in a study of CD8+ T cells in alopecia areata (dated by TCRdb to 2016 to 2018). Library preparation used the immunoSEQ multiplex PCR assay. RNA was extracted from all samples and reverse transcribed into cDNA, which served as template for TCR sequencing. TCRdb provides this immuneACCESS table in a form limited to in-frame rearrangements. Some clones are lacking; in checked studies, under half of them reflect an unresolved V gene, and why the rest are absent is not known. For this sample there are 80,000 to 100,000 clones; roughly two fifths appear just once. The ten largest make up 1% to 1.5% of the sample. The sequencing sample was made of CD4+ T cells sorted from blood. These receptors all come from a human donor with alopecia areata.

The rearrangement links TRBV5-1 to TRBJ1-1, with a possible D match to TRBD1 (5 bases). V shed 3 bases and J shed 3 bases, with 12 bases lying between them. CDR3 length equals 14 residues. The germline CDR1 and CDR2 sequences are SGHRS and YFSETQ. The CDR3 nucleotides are TGCGCCAGCAGCTCGCAGGACACCTACACTGAAGCTTTCTTT. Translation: CASSSQDTYTEAFF.

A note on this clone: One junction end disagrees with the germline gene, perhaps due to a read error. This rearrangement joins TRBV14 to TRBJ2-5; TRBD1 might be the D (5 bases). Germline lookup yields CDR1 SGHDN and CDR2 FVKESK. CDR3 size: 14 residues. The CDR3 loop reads CACSPNRRQETQYF. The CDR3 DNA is TGTGCCTGCAGCCCTAACAGGCGACAAGAGACCCAGTACTTC.

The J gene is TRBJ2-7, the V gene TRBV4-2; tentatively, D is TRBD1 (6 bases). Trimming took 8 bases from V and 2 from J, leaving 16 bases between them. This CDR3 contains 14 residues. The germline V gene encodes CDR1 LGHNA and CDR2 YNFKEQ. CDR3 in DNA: TGTGCCAGCGGCCCGGCAACAGGGCCCTACGAGCAGTACTTC. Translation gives CASGPATGPYEQYF.

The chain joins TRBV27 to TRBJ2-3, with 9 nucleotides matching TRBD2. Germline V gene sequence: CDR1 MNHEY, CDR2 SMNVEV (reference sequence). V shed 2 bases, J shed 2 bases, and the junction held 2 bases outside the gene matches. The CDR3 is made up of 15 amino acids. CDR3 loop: CASSLLAGNTDTQYF. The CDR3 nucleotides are TGTGCCAGCAGTTTACTAGCGGGAAACACAGATACGCAGTATTTT.

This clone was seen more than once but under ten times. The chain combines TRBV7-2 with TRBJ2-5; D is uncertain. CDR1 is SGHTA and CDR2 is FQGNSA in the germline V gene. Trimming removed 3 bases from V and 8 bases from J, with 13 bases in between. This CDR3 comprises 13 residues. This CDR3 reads CASSLVREPTQYF. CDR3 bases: TGTGCCAGCAGCTTGGTTCGCGAACCAACCCAGTACTTC. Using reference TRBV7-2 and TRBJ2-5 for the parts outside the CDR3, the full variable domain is GAGVSQSPSNKVTEKGKDVELRCDPISGHTALYWYRQSLGQGLEFLIYFQGNSAPDKSGLPSDRFSAERTGGSVSTLTIQRTQQEDSAVYLCASSLVREPTQYFGPGTRLLVL.

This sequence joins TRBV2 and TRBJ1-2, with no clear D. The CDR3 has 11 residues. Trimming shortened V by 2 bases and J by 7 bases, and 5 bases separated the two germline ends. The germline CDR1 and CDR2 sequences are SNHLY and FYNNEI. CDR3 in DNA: TGTGCCAGCAGTGAAAGAGTTGGCTACACCTTC. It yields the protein CASSERVGYTF.

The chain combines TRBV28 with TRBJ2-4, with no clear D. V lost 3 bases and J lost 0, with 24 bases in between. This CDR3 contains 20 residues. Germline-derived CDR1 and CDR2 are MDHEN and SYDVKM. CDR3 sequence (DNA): TGTGCCAGCAGTTTCCTTTATGGCACCGGCCGTTACCTAGCCAAAAACATTCAGTACTTC. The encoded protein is CASSFLYGTGRYLAKNIQYF. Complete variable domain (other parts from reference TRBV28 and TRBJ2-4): DVKVTQSSRYLVKRTGEKVFLECVQDMDHENMFWYRQDPGLGLRLIYFSYDVKMKEKGDIPEGYSVSREKKERFSLILESASTNQTSMYLCASSFLYGTGRYLAKNIQYFGAGTRLSVL.

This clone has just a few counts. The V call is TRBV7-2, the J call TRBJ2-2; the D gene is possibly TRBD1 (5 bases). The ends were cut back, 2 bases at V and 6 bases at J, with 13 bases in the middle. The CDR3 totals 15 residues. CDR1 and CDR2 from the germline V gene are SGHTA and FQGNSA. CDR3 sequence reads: CASSLRTQYAGELFF. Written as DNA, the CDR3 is TGTGCCAGCAGCTTAAGGACACAGTACGCCGGGGAGCTGTTTTTT. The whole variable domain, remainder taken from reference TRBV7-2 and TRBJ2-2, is GAGVSQSPSNKVTEKGKDVELRCDPISGHTALYWYRQSLGQGLEFLIYFQGNSAPDKSGLPSDRFSAERTGGSVSTLTIQRTQQEDSAVYLCASSLRTQYAGELFFGEGSRLTVL.

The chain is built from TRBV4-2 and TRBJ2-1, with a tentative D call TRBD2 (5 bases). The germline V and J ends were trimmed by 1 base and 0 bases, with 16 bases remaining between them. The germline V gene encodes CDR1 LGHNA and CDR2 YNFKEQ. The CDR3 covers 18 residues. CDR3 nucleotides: TGTGCCAGCAGCCAAGGAGCGCAGGCGGGTAGCTCCTACAATGAGCAGTTCTTC. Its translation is CASSQGAQAGSSYNEQFF.

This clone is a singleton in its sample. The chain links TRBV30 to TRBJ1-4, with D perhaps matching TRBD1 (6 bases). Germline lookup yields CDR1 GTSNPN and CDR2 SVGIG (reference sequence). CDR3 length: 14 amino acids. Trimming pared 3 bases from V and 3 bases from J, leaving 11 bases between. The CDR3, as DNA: TGTGCCTGGAGCATAAGGGGGGCTAATGAAAAACTGTTTTTT. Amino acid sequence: CAWSIRGANEKLFF. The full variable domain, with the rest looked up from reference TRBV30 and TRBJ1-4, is SQTIHQWPATLVQPVGSPLSLECTVEGTSNPNLYWYRQAAGRGLQLLFYSVGIGQISSEVPQNLSASRPQDRQFILSSKKLLLSDSGFYLCAWSIRGANEKLFFGSGTQLSVL.

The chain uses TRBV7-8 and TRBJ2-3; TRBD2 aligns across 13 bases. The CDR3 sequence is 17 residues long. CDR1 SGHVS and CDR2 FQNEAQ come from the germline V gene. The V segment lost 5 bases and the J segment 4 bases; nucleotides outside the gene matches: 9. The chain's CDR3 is CASSKTGLAGFADTQYF. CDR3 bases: TGTGCCAGCAGCAAAACGGGACTAGCGGGATTCGCAGATACGCAGTATTTT.

The CDR3 nucleotides read TGCGCCAGCAGCTTGGGAGTCGGGTCCGGCACCGGGGAGCTGTTTTTT. Translated, it gives CASSLGVGSGTGELFF. The chain carries TRBV5-1 and TRBJ2-2; D ambiguous. This CDR3 is 16 amino acids long. V was trimmed by 0 bases and J by 4 bases, leaving 13 bases between them. In germline, CDR1 is SGHRS, CDR2 YFSETQ.

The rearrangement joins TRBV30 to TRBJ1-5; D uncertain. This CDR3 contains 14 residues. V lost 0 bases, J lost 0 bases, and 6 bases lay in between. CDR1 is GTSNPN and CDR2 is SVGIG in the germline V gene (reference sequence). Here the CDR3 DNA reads TGTGCCTGGAGTGTACAACGTAGCAATCAGCCCCAGCATTTT. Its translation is CAWSVQRSNQPQHF.

CDR3 loop: CASSDQQAYGYTF. CDR3 nucleotides: TGTGCCAGCAGTGACCAACAGGCCTATGGCTACACCTTC. The rearrangement uses TRBV2 and TRBJ1-2, with D possibly being TRBD1 (5 bases). Germline-derived CDR1 and CDR2 are SNHLY and FYNNEI. This CDR3 comprises 13 residues. V lost 3 bases and J lost 4, with 9 bases in between.

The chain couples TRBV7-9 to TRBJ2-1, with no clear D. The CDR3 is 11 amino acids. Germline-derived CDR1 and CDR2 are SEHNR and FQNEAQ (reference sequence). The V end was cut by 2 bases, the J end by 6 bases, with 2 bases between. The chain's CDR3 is CASSLFNEQFF. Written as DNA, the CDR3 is TGTGCCAGCAGCTTATTCAATGAGCAGTTCTTC. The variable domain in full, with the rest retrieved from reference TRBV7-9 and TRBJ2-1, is DTGVSQNPRHKITKRGQNVTFRCDPISEHNRLYWYRQTLGQGPEFLTYFQNEAQLEKSRLLSDRFSAERPKGSFSTLEIQRTEQGDSAMYLCASSLFNEQFFGPGTRLTVL.

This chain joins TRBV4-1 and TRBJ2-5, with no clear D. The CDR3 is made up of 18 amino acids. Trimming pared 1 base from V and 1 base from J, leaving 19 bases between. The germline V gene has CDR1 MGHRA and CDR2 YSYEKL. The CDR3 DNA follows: TGCGCCAGCAGCCAAGGACCTCGGAGAACGGCAGCCCAAGAGACCCAGTACTTC. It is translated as CASSQGPRRTAAQETQYF.

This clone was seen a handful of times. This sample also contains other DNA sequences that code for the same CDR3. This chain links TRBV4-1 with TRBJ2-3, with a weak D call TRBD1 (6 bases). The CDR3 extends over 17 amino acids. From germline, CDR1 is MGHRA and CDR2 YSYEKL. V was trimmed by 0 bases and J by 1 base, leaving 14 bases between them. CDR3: CASSQDRARGGTDTQYF. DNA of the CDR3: TGCGCCAGCAGCCAAGATAGAGCCAGGGGAGGCACAGATACGCAGTATTTT.

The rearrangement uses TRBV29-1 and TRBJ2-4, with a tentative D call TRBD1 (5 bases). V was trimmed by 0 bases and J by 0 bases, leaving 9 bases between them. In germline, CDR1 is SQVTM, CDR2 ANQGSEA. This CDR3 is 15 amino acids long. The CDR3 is CSVEEPGKAKNIQYF. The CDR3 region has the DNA TGCAGCGTTGAAGAACCAGGGAAAGCCAAAAACATTCAGTACTTC.

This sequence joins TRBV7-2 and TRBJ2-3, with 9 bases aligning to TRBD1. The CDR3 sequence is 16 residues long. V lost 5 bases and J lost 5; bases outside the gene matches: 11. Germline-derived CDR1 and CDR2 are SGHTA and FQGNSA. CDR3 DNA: TGTGCCAGCAGCCCCCGCGGACAGGGGAGACGAGATACGCAGTATTTT. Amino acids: CASSPRGQGRRDTQYF.

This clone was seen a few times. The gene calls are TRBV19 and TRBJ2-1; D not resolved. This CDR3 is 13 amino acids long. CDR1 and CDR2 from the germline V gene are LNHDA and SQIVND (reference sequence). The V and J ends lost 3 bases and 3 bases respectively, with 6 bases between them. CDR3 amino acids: CASSISDYNEQFF. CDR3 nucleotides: TGTGCCAGTAGTATTTCAGACTACAATGAGCAGTTCTTC.

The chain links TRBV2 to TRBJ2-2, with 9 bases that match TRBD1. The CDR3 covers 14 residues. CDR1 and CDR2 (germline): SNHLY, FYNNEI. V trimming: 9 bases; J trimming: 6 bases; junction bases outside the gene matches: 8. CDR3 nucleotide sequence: TGTGCCAGTGGGGGACAGGGAAACGCCGGGGAGCTGTTTTTT. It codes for CASGGQGNAGELFF.

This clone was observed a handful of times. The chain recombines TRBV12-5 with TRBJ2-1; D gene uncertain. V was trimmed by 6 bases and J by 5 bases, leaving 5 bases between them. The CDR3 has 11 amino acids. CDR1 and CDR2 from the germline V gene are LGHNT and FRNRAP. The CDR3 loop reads CASGRDNEQFF. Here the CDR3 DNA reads TGTGCTAGTGGACGGGACAATGAGCAGTTCTTC.

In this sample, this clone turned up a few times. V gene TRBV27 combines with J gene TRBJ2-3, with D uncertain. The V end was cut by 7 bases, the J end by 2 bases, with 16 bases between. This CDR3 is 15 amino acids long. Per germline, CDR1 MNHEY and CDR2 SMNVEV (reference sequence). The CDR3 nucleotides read TGTGCCAGCACCCCGAGCAGGCAGTACACAGATACGCAGTATTTT. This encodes CASTPSRQYTDTQYF.

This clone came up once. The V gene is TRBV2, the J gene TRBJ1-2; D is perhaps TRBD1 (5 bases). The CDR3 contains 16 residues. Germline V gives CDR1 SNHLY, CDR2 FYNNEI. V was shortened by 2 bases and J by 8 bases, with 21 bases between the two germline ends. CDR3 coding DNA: TGTGCCAGCAGTGAACCCTTGGGACGATCAGCGGGCGGCTACACCTTC. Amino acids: CASSEPLGRSAGGYTF. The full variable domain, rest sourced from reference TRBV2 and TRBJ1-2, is EPEVTQTPSHQVTQMGQEVILRCVPISNHLYFYWYRQILGQKVEFLVSFYNNEISEKSEIFDDQFSVERPDGSNFTLKIRSTKLEDSAMYFCASSEPLGRSAGGYTFGSGTRLTVV.

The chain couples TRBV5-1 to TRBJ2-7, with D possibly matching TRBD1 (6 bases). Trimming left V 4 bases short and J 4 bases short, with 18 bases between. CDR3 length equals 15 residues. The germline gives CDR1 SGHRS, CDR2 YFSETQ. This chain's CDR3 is CASSAGGQYVYEQYF. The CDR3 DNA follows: TGCGCCAGCAGCGCCGGTGGACAGTACGTTTACGAGCAGTACTTC.

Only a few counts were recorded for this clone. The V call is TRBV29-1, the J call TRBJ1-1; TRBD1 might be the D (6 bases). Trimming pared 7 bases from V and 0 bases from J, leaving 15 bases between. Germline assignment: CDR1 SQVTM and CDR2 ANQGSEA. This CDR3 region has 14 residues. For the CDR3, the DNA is TGCAGCGGGAAAAGGGGGAGATTGAACACTGAAGCTTTCTTT. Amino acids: CSGKRGRLNTEAFF.

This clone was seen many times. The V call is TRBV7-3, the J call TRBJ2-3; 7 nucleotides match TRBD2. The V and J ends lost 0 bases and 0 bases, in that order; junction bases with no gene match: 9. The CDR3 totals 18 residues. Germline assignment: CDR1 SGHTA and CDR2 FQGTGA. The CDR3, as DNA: TGTGCCAGCAGCTTAACGGCCAGTGGCGGGGGAAGCACAGATACGCAGTATTTT. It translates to CASSLTASGGGSTDTQYF.